This TCR beta chain was sequenced in a study of T-cell memory formation after mild COVID-19. General study points: Memory cells collected pre-infection included some clones that later responded, suggesting cross-reactive memory joined. The study found contracting CD4+ clones mainly in CM and EM and contracting CD8+ clones in EMRA. Later expanders leaned CD4+, whereas day 15 to 85 contracting clones were balanced CD4/CD8.

This clonotype was counted between two and nine times. Its antigen is undetermined. 5'RACE primed from the constant segment yielded TCR alpha and TCR beta cDNA libraries bearing sample barcodes and UMIs. TCRdb reprocessed the 5' RACE reads via MiXCR and lists one record per CDR3 protein. The sample has roughly 550,000 distinct CDR3 sequences; over 20% are singletons. V shed 8 bases, J shed 4 bases, and the junction held 6 bases outside the gene matches. Germline values: CDR1 KGHDR, CDR2 SFDVKD. CDR3 length equals 14 residues. The receptor was isolated from an adult woman who had mild COVID-19 (a few samples of this study predate the infection). Cell type and time point are not known. The rearrangement joins TRBV24-1 to TRBJ2-2; 7 nucleotides align to TRBD1. The sample was PBMCs or a T cell subset sorted from them (not recorded which). The CDR3 DNA reads as TGTGCCACCATGGGGACAGTTGTCACCGGGGAGCTGTTTTTT. It is translated as CATMGTVVTGELFF.